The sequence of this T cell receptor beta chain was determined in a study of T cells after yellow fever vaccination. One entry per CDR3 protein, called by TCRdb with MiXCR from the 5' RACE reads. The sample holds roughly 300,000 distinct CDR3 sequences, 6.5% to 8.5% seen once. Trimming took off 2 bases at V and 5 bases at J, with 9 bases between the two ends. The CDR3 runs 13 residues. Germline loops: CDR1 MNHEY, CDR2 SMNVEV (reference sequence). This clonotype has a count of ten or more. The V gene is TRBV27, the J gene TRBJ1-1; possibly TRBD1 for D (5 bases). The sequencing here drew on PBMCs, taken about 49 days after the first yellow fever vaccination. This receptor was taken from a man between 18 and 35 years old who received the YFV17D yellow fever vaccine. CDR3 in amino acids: CASSLQGITEAFF. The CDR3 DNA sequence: TGTGCCAGCAGTTTACAGGGTATTACTGAAGCTTTCTTT.